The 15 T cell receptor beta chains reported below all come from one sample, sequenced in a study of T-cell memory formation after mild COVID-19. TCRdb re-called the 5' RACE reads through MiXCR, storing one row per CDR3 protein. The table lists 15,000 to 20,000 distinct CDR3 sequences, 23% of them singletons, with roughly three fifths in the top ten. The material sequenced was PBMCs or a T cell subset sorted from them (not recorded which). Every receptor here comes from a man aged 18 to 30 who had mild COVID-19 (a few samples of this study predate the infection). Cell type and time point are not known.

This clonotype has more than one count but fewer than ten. The CDR3 DNA reads as TGTGCCAGCTCACCTATCCCCGGGTCTGATAGCAATCAGCCCCAGCATTTT. Protein: CASSPIPGSDSNQPQHF. The chain uses TRBV18 and TRBJ1-5; D not certain. CDR1 KGHSH and CDR2 LQKENI come from the germline V gene. V gave up 3 bases and J gave up 0 bases, with 15 bases separating them. This CDR3 has 17 residues.

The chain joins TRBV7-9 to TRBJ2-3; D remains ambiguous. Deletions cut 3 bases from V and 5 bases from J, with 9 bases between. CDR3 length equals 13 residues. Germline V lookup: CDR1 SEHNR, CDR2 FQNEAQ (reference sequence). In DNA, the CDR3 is TGTGCCAGCAGCTTTTCGCGAGTAGATACGCAGTATTTT. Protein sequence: CASSFSRVDTQYF.

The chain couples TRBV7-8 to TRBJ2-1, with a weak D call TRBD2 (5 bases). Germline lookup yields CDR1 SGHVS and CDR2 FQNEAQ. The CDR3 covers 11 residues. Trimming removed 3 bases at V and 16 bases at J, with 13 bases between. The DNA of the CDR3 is TGTGCCAGCAGCTTGGCTAGCAGGCATTTCTTC. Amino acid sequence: CASSLASRHFF.

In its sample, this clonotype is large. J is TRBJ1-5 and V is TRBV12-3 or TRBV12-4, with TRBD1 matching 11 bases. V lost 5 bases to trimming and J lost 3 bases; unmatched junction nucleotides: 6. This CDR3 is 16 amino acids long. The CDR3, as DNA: TGTGCCAGCAGTCAGGGACAGGGGGTCCTCAATCAGCCCCAGCATTTT. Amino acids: CASSQGQGVLNQPQHF.

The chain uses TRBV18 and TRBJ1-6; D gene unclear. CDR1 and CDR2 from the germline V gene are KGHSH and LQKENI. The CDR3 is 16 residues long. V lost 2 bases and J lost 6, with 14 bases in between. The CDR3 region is CASSPNRVYSNSPLHF. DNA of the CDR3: TGTGCCAGCTCACCAAACCGGGTCTACAGTAATTCACCCCTCCACTTT.

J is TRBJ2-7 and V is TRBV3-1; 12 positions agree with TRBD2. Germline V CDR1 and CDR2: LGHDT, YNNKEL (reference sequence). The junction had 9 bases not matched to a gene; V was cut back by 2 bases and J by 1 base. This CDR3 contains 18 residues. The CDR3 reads CASSQLLAGGLLSYEQYF. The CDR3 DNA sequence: TGTGCCAGCAGCCAACTTCTAGCGGGAGGGCTCCTATCCTACGAGCAGTACTTC.

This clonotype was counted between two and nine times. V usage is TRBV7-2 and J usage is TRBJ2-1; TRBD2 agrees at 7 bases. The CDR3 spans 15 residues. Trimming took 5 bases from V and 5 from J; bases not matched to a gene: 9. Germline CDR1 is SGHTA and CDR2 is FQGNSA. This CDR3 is CASSHLGAGDNEQFF. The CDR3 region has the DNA TGTGCCAGCAGCCACCTCGGGGCGGGGGACAATGAGCAGTTCTTC. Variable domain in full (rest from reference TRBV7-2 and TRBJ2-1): GAGVSQSPSNKVTEKGKDVELRCDPISGHTALYWYRQSLGQGLEFLIYFQGNSAPDKSGLPSDRFSAERTGGSVSTLTIQRTQQEDSAVYLCASSHLGAGDNEQFFGPGTRLTVL.

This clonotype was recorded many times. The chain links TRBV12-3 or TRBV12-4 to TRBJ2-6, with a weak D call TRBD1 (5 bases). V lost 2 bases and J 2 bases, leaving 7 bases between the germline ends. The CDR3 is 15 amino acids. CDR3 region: CASSLSGTGANVLTF. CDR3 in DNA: TGTGCCAGCAGTTTATCAGGGACTGGGGCCAACGTCCTGACTTTC.

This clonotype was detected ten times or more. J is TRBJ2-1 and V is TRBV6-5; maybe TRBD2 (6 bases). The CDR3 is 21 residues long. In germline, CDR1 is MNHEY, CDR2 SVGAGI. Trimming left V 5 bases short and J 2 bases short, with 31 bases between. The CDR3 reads CASSELPPGLPRSGPYNEQFF. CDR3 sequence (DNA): TGTGCCAGCAGTGAATTGCCCCCGGGACTCCCAAGGTCGGGGCCCTACAATGAGCAGTTCTTC.

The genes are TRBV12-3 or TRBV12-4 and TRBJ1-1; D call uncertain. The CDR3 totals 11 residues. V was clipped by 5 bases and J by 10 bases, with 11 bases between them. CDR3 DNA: TGTGCCAGCAGTCCATCAGTTGTAGCTTTCTTT. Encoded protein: CASSPSVVAFF.

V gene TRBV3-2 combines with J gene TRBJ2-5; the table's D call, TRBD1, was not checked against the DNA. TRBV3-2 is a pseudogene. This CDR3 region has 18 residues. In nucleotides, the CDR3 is TGTGCCAGCAGCCAAGCCCCATGGGGGCTCAAGGGGCCCCTGACCCAGTACTTC. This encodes CASSQAPWGLKGPLTQYF.

This CDR3 is CASSLWGAGQSNYGYTF. CDR3 nucleotides: TGCGCCAGCAGCTTGTGGGGAGCGGGACAGAGTAACTATGGCTACACCTTC. The chain uses TRBV5-1 and TRBJ1-2; 7 bases are a match to TRBD1. Germline CDR1 SGHRS, CDR2 YFSETQ. This CDR3 spans 17 amino acids. Trimming cost V 1 base and J 1 base; bases outside gene matches: 10.

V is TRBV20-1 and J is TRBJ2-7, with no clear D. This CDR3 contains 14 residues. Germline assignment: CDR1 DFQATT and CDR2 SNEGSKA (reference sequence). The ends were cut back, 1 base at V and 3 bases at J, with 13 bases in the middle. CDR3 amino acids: CSARGRWLDYEQYF. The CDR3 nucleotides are TGCAGTGCTAGAGGTCGATGGCTAGACTACGAGCAGTACTTC.

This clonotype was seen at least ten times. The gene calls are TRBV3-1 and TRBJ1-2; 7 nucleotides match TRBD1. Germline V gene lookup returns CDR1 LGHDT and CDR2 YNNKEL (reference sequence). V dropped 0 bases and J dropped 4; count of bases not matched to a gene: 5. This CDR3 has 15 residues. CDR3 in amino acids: CASSQDYGTVYGYTF. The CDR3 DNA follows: TGTGCCAGCAGCCAAGATTACGGGACAGTCTATGGCTACACCTTC.

CDR3 in amino acids: CSARGEGTEAFF. In DNA form, the CDR3 reads TGCAGTGCTAGAGGAGAGGGAACTGAAGCTTTCTTT. V and J are TRBV20-1 and TRBJ1-1; D is uncertain. V gave up 1 base and J gave up 5 bases, with 8 bases separating them. The germline gives CDR1 DFQATT, CDR2 SNEGSKA (reference sequence). The CDR3 runs to 12 residues.